What follows are 25 T cell receptor beta chains derived from one specimen sequenced in a study of T cell changes during pregnancy in multiple sclerosis. Data came from immunoSEQ multiplex PCR; TCRdb stores just in-frame clones and leaves some out. This table holds about 58,000 clones, about 90% found once. The sequenced sample was CD4+ T cells from peripheral blood mononuclear cells, obtained after pregnancy. These receptors were collected from a female donor in good health, enrolled as a control in a pregnancy study.

This clone has a single count. The rearrangement links TRBV4-1 to TRBJ2-5; the match to TRBD2 covers 8 bases. J gave up 5 bases and V 6 bases, and 5 bases lay outside the gene matches. The CDR3 consists of 13 residues. Looked up from germline, CDR1 is MGHRA and CDR2 is YSYEKL. The CDR3 coding sequence is TGCGCCAGCAGTCGGGGGGGCCTGGAGACCCAGTACTTC. It is translated as CASSRGGLETQYF.

The CDR3 here is CASSKRTVANYGYTF. For the CDR3, the DNA is TGTGCCAGCAGCAAACGGACAGTCGCTAACTATGGCTACACCTTC. The chain uses TRBV6-5 and TRBJ1-2; D is perhaps TRBD1 (6 bases). The germline gives CDR1 MNHEY, CDR2 SVGAGI. The CDR3 sequence is 15 residues long. Trimming pared 6 bases from V and 0 bases from J, leaving 14 bases between.

The gene calls are TRBV11-1 and TRBJ2-7, with a weak D call TRBD1 (6 bases). Germline V CDR1 and CDR2: SGHAT, FQDESV (reference sequence). CDR3 length: 12 amino acids. Deletions cut 4 bases from V and 5 bases from J, with 9 bases between. CDR3 protein: CASSSGAHEQYF. The CDR3 nucleotides read TGTGCCAGCAGCTCAGGGGCCCACGAGCAGTACTTC.

The V and J genes are TRBV5-4 and TRBJ2-2; perhaps TRBD1 as D (6 bases). This CDR3 region has 15 residues. Germline values: CDR1 SGHNT, CDR2 YYREEE (reference sequence). Trimming took off 2 bases at V and 1 base at J, with 9 bases between the two ends. In DNA form, the CDR3 reads TGTGCCAGCAGCTTAAGGACAGTGAACACCGGGGAGCTGTTTTTT. Protein sequence: CASSLRTVNTGELFF.

The V call is TRBV2, the J call TRBJ1-2; tentative D call: TRBD1 (6 bases). V was pared by 6 bases and J by 4 bases, with 15 bases between. This CDR3 spans 14 amino acids. Germline V gene lookup returns CDR1 SNHLY and CDR2 FYNNEI. As DNA, the CDR3 is TGTGCCAGCAGAGGACAGTCCGCTGGCTATGGCTACACCTTC. As protein: CASRGQSAGYGYTF. Looking up the rest from reference TRBV2 and TRBJ1-2 gives the full variable domain: EPEVTQTPSHQVTQMGQEVILRCVPISNHLYFYWYRQILGQKVEFLVSFYNNEISEKSEIFDDQFSVERPDGSNFTLKIRSTKLEDSAMYFCASRGQSAGYGYTFGSGTRLTVV.

The chain recombines TRBV10-3 with TRBJ1-1; D is perhaps TRBD1 (5 bases). The CDR3 has 13 residues. In germline, CDR1 is ENHRY, CDR2 SYGVKD. V lost 6 bases and J lost 1, with 9 bases in between. CDR3 sequence: CAIRIDRNTEAFF. CDR3 bases: TGTGCCATCAGGATAGACAGGAACACTGAAGCTTTCTTT.

The chain uses TRBV27 and TRBJ1-1, with D unclear. The CDR3 spans 13 residues. The germline V gene has CDR1 MNHEY and CDR2 SMNVEV (reference sequence). The V end lost 6 bases, the J end lost 4 bases, and 12 bases lay between the germline ends. In DNA, the CDR3 is TGTGCCAGCAGGCGGACCCGGGGCACTGAAGCTTTCTTT. Amino acid sequence: CASRRTRGTEAFF.

The CDR3 DNA is TGTGCCAGCAGTACGCAGACCGGGACAGGGGTGCAGTTCTTC. Its translation: CASSTQTGTGVQFF. The J gene is TRBJ2-1, the V gene TRBV6-5; TRBD1 matches 10 bases. Germline CDR1 reads MNHEY; CDR2 reads SVGAGI. V lost 5 bases, J lost 12 bases, and 10 bases stayed unmatched. The CDR3 has 14 residues.

This chain uses TRBV27 with TRBJ2-7; TRBD1 matches at 8 bases. The germline gives CDR1 MNHEY, CDR2 SMNVEV (reference sequence). The CDR3 runs 16 residues. With 4 bases clipped from V and 3 bases from J, the junction kept 11 bases outside the gene matches. The CDR3, as DNA: TGTGCCAGCAGTTCACCGGTTGGACAGGGTGTCTACGAGCAGTACTTC. Amino acid sequence: CASSSPVGQGVYEQYF.

The chain has TRBV5-1 and TRBJ2-2; D is perhaps TRBD1 (6 bases). Germline CDR1 reads SGHRS; CDR2 reads YFSETQ. This CDR3 contains 15 residues. V was pared by 2 bases and J by 4 bases, with 12 bases between. CDR3 region: CASSFGQGPTGELFF. CDR3 bases: TGCGCCAGCAGCTTCGGGCAGGGGCCCACCGGGGAGCTGTTTTTT.

The table lists this clone with a count of one. The chain uses TRBV9 and TRBJ1-2, with TRBD1 identical over 10 bases. V shed 0 bases and J 8 bases; nucleotides not matched to a gene: 4. This CDR3 has 14 residues. Germline CDR1 SGDLS, CDR2 YYNGEE. The CDR3 here is CASSVVVDRGGYTF. As DNA, the CDR3 is TGTGCCAGCAGCGTAGTCGTGGACAGGGGGGGCTACACCTTC.

This chain uses TRBV11-3 with TRBJ1-1, with 11 bases fitting TRBD1. This CDR3 has 13 residues. Per germline, CDR1 SGHNT and CDR2 YENEEA. The V segment lost 2 bases and the J segment 14 bases; nucleotides outside the gene matches: 7. The DNA for the CDR3 is TGTGCCAGCAGCTTAAGGGCGGACAGGGGGCTGTTCTTT. Translating gives CASSLRADRGLFF.

The chain is built from TRBV7-9 and TRBJ2-4, with 10 bases that match TRBD1. Germline trimming cut 0 bases from V and 6 bases from J; bases unmatched to any gene: 2. The germline V gene has CDR1 SEHNR and CDR2 FQNEAQ (reference sequence). The CDR3 has 15 residues. In DNA form, the CDR3 reads TGTGCCAGCAGCTTAGCGGGGACAGGGGTAAACATTCAGTACTTC. Translated: CASSLAGTGVNIQYF. The whole variable domain, remainder taken from reference TRBV7-9 and TRBJ2-4, is DTGVSQNPRHKITKRGQNVTFRCDPISEHNRLYWYRQTLGQGPEFLTYFQNEAQLEKSRLLSDRFSAERPKGSFSTLEIQRTEQGDSAMYLCASSLAGTGVNIQYFGAGTRLSVL.

The chain links TRBV9 to TRBJ2-2; no firm D call. This CDR3 has 14 amino acids. The germline V gene encodes CDR1 SGDLS and CDR2 YYNGEE. V lost 0 bases and J 3 bases, leaving 6 bases between the germline ends. The CDR3 bases are TGTGCCAGCAGCGTAGTAGCTCACACCGGGGAGCTGTTTTTT. Its protein product is CASSVVAHTGELFF.

This sequence joins TRBV29-1 and TRBJ2-2, with 9 bases matching TRBD2. Germline loops: CDR1 SQVTM, CDR2 ANQGSEA. After removal of 7 bases from V and 2 bases from J, the junction contained 8 bases not matched to a gene. The CDR3 spans 15 residues. The chain's CDR3 is CSGLAGSSNTGELFF. In DNA form, the CDR3 reads TGCAGCGGCCTAGCGGGGTCCTCCAACACCGGGGAGCTGTTTTTT.

The chain couples TRBV9 to TRBJ1-2, with 10 bases aligning to TRBD1. The CDR3 extends over 15 amino acids. Germline loops: CDR1 SGDLS, CDR2 YYNGEE. The trim removed 4 bases at V and 7 bases at J, leaving 10 bases unmatched. CDR3 residues: CASSPERTGGGGYTF. CDR3 sequence (DNA): TGTGCCAGCAGCCCGGAGAGGACAGGGGGAGGTGGCTACACCTTC.

This chain uses TRBV5-4 with TRBJ2-1; maybe TRBD2 (7 bases). The CDR3 covers 15 residues. V lost 5 bases to trimming and J lost 7 bases, with 19 bases between them. Germline assignment: CDR1 SGHNT and CDR2 YYREEE (reference sequence). CDR3 protein: CASRFLGGRVNEQFF. The CDR3 DNA reads as TGTGCCAGCAGGTTCCTCGGGGGGCGCGTGAATGAGCAGTTCTTC.

The V call is TRBV5-5, the J call TRBJ2-7, with 13 bases aligning to TRBD2. Germline assignment: CDR1 SGHKS and CDR2 YYEKEE (reference sequence). The CDR3 loop spans 16 amino acids. The V gene end was trimmed by 4 bases and the J gene end by 3 bases; junction bases not matched to a gene: 7. The CDR3 protein is CASSPRTSGSYYEQYF. DNA for the CDR3: TGTGCCAGCAGCCCCCGGACTAGCGGGAGTTACTACGAGCAGTACTTC.

In its sample, this clone was seen once. This chain uses TRBV7-3 with TRBJ1-5, with D maybe TRBD1 (6 bases). CDR1 is SGHTA and CDR2 is FQGTGA in the germline V gene. The CDR3 runs 13 residues. The V end lost 5 bases, the J end lost 5 bases, and 10 bases lay between the germline ends. This CDR3 reads CASSDNRDQPQHF. CDR3 bases: TGTGCCAGCAGCGACAACAGGGATCAGCCCCAGCATTTT.

The rearrangement joins TRBV15 to TRBJ2-7; D might be TRBD2 (5 bases). The CDR3 length is 13 residues. Deletions cut 6 bases from V and 7 bases from J, with 16 bases between. Germline CDR1 and CDR2: LNHNV and YYDKDF (reference sequence). CDR3: CATSMSRTGEQYF. CDR3 nucleotide sequence: TGTGCCACCAGTATGAGTCGTACGGGGGAGCAGTACTTC.

This chain connects TRBV5-1 to TRBJ1-1; 11 bases line up with TRBD1. V gave up 2 bases and J gave up 0 bases; unmatched junction bases: 6. The CDR3 spans 17 residues. Germline CDR1 and CDR2: SGHRS and YFSETQ. The CDR3 reads CASSFGQGAGMNTEAFF. CDR3 bases: TGCGCCAGCAGCTTCGGACAGGGGGCGGGGATGAACACTGAAGCTTTCTTT.

This clone was observed once. The chain uses TRBV5-4 and TRBJ2-5; D unresolved. V lost 0 bases and J lost 2, with 11 bases in between. The length of the CDR3 is 15 residues. Germline CDR1 reads SGHNT; CDR2 reads YYREEE (reference sequence). The CDR3: CASSLDSSRQETQYF. CDR3 DNA sequence: TGTGCCAGCAGCTTGGACAGCAGTAGGCAAGAGACCCAGTACTTC.

In its sample, this clone was seen once. J is TRBJ1-2 and V is TRBV11-2, with a tentative D call TRBD1 (5 bases). The CDR3 sequence is 14 residues long. Between the trimmed V and J ends, which lost 3 bases and 2 bases, there was a span of 10 bases. CDR1 SGHAT and CDR2 FQNNGV come from the germline V gene. The CDR3 nucleotides read TGTGCCAGCAGCTTGGGGCCAACAAACTATGGCTACACCTTC. The encoded protein is CASSLGPTNYGYTF.

The rearrangement uses TRBV6-4 and TRBJ1-2; 7 bases match TRBD1. This CDR3 has 13 residues. Per the germline V gene, CDR1 is MRHNA and CDR2 is SNTAGT. J lost 10 bases, V lost 2 bases, and 7 bases had no gene match. CDR3 bases: TGTGCCAGCAGTGACAGGGGGGACAGCGCCTACACCTTC. Its protein is CASSDRGDSAYTF.

This chain joins TRBV6-6 and TRBJ2-7; TRBD1 matches 9 bases. The V segment lost 6 bases and the J segment 7 bases; nucleotides outside the gene matches: 13. The CDR3 sequence is 15 residues long. Germline assignment: CDR1 MNHNY and CDR2 SVGAGI (reference sequence). The CDR3 region has the DNA TGTGCCAGCAGACCCATTCCGGGACAGGGTGAAGAGCAGTACTTC. This encodes CASRPIPGQGEEQYF.